This T cell receptor beta chain was documented in a study of T cell repertoires in cytomegalovirus infection. Study-level background: Public TCR beta signatures were indicative of both CMV infection and a matching HLA type. The study, taken as a whole, reports: Cumulative frequency (of public TCR beta family members) identified carriers of CMV plus the relevant HLA. Across the ex vivo response, the dominant clonotypes were HLA-C-restricted CMV-specific TCR beta clonotypes.

This clonotype has at least ten counts. Its antigen is undetermined. CDR3 size: 14 residues. Trimming pared 6 bases from V and 9 bases from J, leaving 15 bases between. TCRdb re-called the reads with MiXCR, one entry per CDR3 protein. This table has approximately 1,000,000 distinct CDR3 sequences, around 30% appearing once. The rearrangement joins TRBV12-3 or TRBV12-4 to TRBJ1-6; D remains ambiguous. The sequence was obtained from a human donor in good health (CMV status not recorded). Some clones in this sample may be carry-over from other donors' samples. This material consisted of cultured CD8+ T cells from PBMCs, taken from culture after CMV antigen stimulation. CDR3 in amino acids: CASRDEPGVSPLHF. As DNA, the CDR3 is TGTGCCAGCAGGGATGAACCTGGGGTTTCACCCCTCCACTTT.